This TCR beta chain was sequenced for a study of CD8+CD57+ T cells in acquired aplastic anemia. Germline V gives CDR1 SGDLS, CDR2 YYNGEE. Trimming removed 4 bases at V and 8 bases at J, with 21 bases between. This CDR3 is 16 amino acids long. Comments on this clonotype: Antigen: not known.

CDR3 and TCR beta VDJ profiling relied on genomic DNA as the template. Each CDR3 protein is one row after TCRdb ran MiXCR on the reads. The table has more than 150,000 distinct CDR3 sequences, roughly 64% seen once; the top ten hold around 46%. Study-wide findings and caveats: Roughly 28 was the count of CD8+ CDR3 sequences that patients shared with controls.

The rearrangement joins TRBV9 to TRBJ1-4; D unresolved. This sequence was found in a human donor with severe aplastic anemia or a healthy control (not recorded which). The specimen sequenced was sorted CD4+, CD8+, or CD8+CD57+ T cells (not recorded which) from PBMCs. The DNA of the CDR3 is TGTGCCAGCAGCCCATCCGGAGGAGGACGCGGCGAAAAACTGTTTTTT. It specifies CASSPSGGGRGEKLFF.